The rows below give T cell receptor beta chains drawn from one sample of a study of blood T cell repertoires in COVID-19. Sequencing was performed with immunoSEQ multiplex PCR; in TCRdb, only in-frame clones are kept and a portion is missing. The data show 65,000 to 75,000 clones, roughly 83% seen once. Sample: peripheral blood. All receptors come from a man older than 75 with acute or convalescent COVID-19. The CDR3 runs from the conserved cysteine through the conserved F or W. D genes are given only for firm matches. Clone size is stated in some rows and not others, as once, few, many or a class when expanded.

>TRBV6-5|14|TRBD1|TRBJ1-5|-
TGTGCCAGCACGGGGACAGGGGGAATTCAGCCCCAGCATTTT
CASTGTGGIQPQHF
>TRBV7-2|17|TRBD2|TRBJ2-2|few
TGTGCCAGCAGCCTAGGACTAGCGGGAGGGGGGACCGGGGAGCTGTTTTTT
CASSLGLAGGGTGELFF
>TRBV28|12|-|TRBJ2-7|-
TGTGCCAGCAGTGCAGGCTCCTACGAGCAGTACTTC
CASSAGSYEQYF
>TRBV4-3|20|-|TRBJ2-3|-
TGCGCCAGCAGCCAAGATAATGGGCCCATGGCAGGGGTATTCACAGATACGCAGTATTTT
CASSQDNGPMAGVFTDTQYF
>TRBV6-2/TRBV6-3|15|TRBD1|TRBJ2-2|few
TGTGCCAGCAGTTACGGACAGGTCGCGACCGGGGAGCTGTTTTTT
CASSYGQVATGELFF
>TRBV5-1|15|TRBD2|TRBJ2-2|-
TGCGCCAGCAGCTTGGGACTAGCGGGAATCGGGGAGCTGTTTTTT
CASSLGLAGIGELFF
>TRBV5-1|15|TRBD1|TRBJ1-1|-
TGCGCCAGCAGCTGGACAGGGATGGGGGACACTGAAGCTTTCTTT
CASSWTGMGDTEAFF
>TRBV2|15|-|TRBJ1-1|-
TGTGCCAGCAGTCGTCCGGGACACTTGAACACTGAAGCTTTCTTT
CASSRPGHLNTEAFF
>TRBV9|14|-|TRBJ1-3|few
TGTGCCAGCAGCACAGGTTTCTCTGGAAACACCATATATTTT
CASSTGFSGNTIYF
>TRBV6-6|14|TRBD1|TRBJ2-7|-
TGTGCCAGCAGTATCCCGGGACAGACCTACGAGCAGTACTTC
CASSIPGQTYEQYF
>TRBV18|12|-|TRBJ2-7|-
TGTGCCAGCTCACGCGACAGCTACGAGCAGTACTTC
CASSRDSYEQYF